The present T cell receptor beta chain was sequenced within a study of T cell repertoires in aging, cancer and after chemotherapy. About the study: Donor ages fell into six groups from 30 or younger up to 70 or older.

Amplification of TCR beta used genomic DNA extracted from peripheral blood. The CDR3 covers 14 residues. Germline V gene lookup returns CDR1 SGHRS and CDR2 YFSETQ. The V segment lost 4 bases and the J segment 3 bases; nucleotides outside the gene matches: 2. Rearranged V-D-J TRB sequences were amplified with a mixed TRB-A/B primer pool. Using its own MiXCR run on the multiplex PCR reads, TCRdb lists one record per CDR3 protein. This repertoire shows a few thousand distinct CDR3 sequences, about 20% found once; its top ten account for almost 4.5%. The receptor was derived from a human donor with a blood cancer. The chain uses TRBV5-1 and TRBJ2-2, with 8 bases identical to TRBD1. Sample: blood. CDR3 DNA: TGCGCCAGCAGCCTACAGGGGGACACCGGGGAGCTGTTTTTT. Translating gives CASSLQGDTGELFF.